This TCR beta chain derives from a study of blood T cell repertoires in COVID-19 (dated by TCRdb to about 2020). General notes on the study: Collaborator samples came from the United States, Italy and Spain and covered acute and convalescent phases of COVID-19. HLA class I and class II types, where available, came from metadata supplied by the sample provider rather than from assay-based typing. The prospective study material was composed of cDNA or gDNA derived from T cells, B-cell-depleted T cells, or PBMCs. The samples were drawn from the first 160 participants of the ongoing ImmuneRACE study and from 950 to 1,500 subjects provided by 6 global collaborators. Nearly every sample came with metadata listing a de-identified subject ID, COVID-19 status, age in years and sex. The repertoires were made available in a free public database intended to serve as a resource for research on the immune response to SARS-CoV-2. Subjects who had been exposed to COVID-19, were actively infected with it, or had recovered from it provided the deeply sampled blood TCRbeta repertoires that made up the dataset.

The study at large found these results: The amount of clinical and demographic metadata varied by source and participant and was provided uncurated.

Collaborating institutions collected whole blood in K2EDTA tubes following their own protocols. Collaborator samples were shipped for TCRbeta analysis as frozen whole blood, isolated PBMCs, or DNA extracted from either sample type. The immunoSEQ Assay, a bias-controlled multiplex PCR, was used to amplify TCRbeta CDR3 regions from genomic DNA. The authors' analysis ran thus. Nucleated cell counts per sample were estimated from amplification of reference gene primers within the assay. To quantify the absolute abundance of each unique TCRbeta CDR3 rearrangement, sequence reads were collapsed and filtered. For each sample, productive Simpson clonality was calculated as the square root of Simpson's diversity index across productive rearrangements. TCRdb limited this immuneACCESS table to in-frame rearrangements with V and J called. A share of clones is missing; checked studies link under half to unresolved V genes, and the rest is unexplained. The V and J calls and clone size were taken over from that table, and D and trimming were inferred from the DNA. The sample profile shows around 230,000 clones; around four fifths of them were found once. Around 2.5% of the sample is taken by the ten largest.

CDR1 is given as MDHEN and CDR2 as SYDVKM, both from the germline V gene. The junction shows trimming of 4 bases on V and 0 bases on J, plus 10 bases between the germline ends. Including cysteine and phenylalanine, the CDR3 has 15 amino acids. CDR3 DNA only is kept here, 45 bases in frame from base 1. Note on this clone: Its antigen is currently not known. Base qualities are not at hand, and no much larger clone is one base apart.

The clonotype comes from a woman in her 70s with active or convalescent COVID-19. The chain links TRBV28 with TRBJ1-3; no D gene can be assigned with confidence. The sample was peripheral blood. The CDR3 in this case is CASSSPHISGNTIYF. The sequence in DNA is TGTGCCAGCAGTTCGCCTCACATCTCTGGAAACACCATATATTTT.